This T cell receptor beta chain was identified in a study of blood T cell repertoires in COVID-19. V was pared by 3 bases and J by 9 bases, with 15 bases of the junction left unmatched. Germline V gene data show CDR1 as SGHDN and CDR2 as FVKESK. CDR3 length: 17 amino acids. The repertoire was sequenced with immunoSEQ multiplex PCR; TCRdb's copy has only in-frame clones and lacks some. Counted here are roughly 50,000 clones, about 90% occurring once; the ten biggest clones make up roughly a fifth. This clone was detected only once. The chain links TRBV14 to TRBJ2-1; 9 bases agree with TRBD1. Sequenced input: peripheral blood. This sequence was found in a human donor in a cohort sampled during active COVID-19. The CDR3 sequence is CASSQILPRDREAEQFF. The CDR3, as DNA: TGTGCCAGCAGCCAGATCCTACCCCGGGACAGGGAAGCTGAGCAGTTCTTC.